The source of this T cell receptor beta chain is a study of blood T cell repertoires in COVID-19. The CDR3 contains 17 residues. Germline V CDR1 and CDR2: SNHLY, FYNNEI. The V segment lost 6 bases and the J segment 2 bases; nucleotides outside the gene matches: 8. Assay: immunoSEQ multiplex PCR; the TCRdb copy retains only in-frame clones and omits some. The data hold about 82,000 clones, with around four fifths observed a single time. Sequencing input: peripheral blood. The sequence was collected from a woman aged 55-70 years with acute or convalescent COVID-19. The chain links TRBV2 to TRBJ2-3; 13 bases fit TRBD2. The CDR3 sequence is CASSILGLAGTTDTQYF. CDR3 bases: TGTGCCAGCAGCATTTTGGGACTAGCGGGAACCACAGATACGCAGTATTTT.